Sequencing of this TCR beta chain was carried out in a study of regulatory T cells in long-lasting Graves disease. The CDR3 length is 13 residues. The V gene's germline CDR1 is LGHDT and CDR2 YNNKEL (reference sequence). V lost 4 bases to trimming and J lost 0 bases, with 6 bases between them. This clonotype has a count of ten or more. The TCR beta library used iRepertoire HTBI primers with Arm-PCR amplification of CDR3. TCRdb called the multiplex PCR reads again in MiXCR, with one record for every CDR3 protein. The sample holds about 540,000 distinct CDR3 sequences; roughly 13% are singletons and the top ten take 10%. Time point defined: newly diagnosed GD, antithyroid drugs for less than 3 months. After RNA was extracted from PBMCs, the TCR library was made from it. EDTA tubes collected 7.5 to 9.5 milliliters of peripheral blood. These same data were also listed under a study on T cells in Graves' hyperthyroidism and ophthalmopathy.

The material was peripheral blood mononuclear cells (PBMCs), obtained at new diagnosis, from a patient treated with antithyroid drugs. This TCR derives from a man aged 30-40 years with Graves disease. The rearrangement links TRBV3-1 to TRBJ1-1; D remains unclear. The CDR3 loop reads CASSPQMNTEAFF. In nucleotides, the CDR3 is TGTGCCAGCAGCCCACAGATGAACACTGAAGCTTTCTTT.